This is a list of T cell receptor beta chains from one sample in a study of regulatory T cells in long-lasting Graves disease. TCRdb itself ran the multiplex PCR reads through MiXCR, one entry per CDR3 protein. Among 400,000 to 500,000 distinct CDR3 sequences listed, less than 25% were seen once. The sequencing here drew on peripheral blood mononuclear cells (PBMCs), taken when the disease was refractory, from a patient treated with antithyroid drugs. The receptors were sampled from a female donor with Graves disease. Both conserved end residues are trimmed from each CDR3. A D gene is named only where the DNA matches it firmly.

>TRBV20-1|TRBJ2-7|-
SARDGMGPDHYYEQY
>TRBV11-1|TRBJ2-7|-
ASSPGPSGFYEQY
>TRBV14|TRBJ2-7|-
ASSQAGVFYEQY
>TRBV11-2|TRBJ1-1|-
ASSGGTRTEAF
>TRBV6-2/TRBV6-3|TRBJ2-7|-
ASSYTRVAEQY
>TRBV4-3|TRBJ2-7|-
ASSQDFGGEQY
>TRBV28|TRBJ2-1|TRBD2
ASLTSGRFNEQF
>TRBV4-2|TRBJ2-3|TRBD2
ASSQGGAGDGTDTQY
>TRBV30|TRBJ1-4|-
AWRDIATNEKLF
>TRBV7-2|TRBJ2-7|TRBD1
ASSLGTGRSYEQY
>TRBV12-3/TRBV12-4|TRBJ2-2|TRBD2
ATYPAGGPRELF
>TRBV6-5|TRBJ2-5|-
ASSSQVLQETQY
>TRBV5-1|TRBJ2-6|-
ASSLEELKFSGANVLT
>TRBV6-1|TRBJ2-7|TRBD1
ASWLGQGPYEQY
>TRBV28|TRBJ2-7|-
ASSLRTPEYEQY
>TRBV30|TRBJ1-3|-
AWSVGLTSSGNTIY
>TRBV6-1|TRBJ2-7|-
ASSEDPGTHEQY
>TRBV30|TRBJ1-5|-
AWSAASGNQPQH
>TRBV9|TRBJ2-7|-
ASSVGGGEQY
>TRBV20-1|TRBJ2-7|TRBD2
SARARTSGYEQY
>TRBV15|TRBJ2-2|-
ATSRDHLRQPVTGELF
>TRBV12-5|TRBJ1-2|TRBD1
ASALTGGIGGYT
>TRBV7-2|TRBJ2-5|-
ASSPKRGETQY
>TRBV7-2|TRBJ2-5|TRBD2
ASSLGSGRETQY
>TRBV5-1|TRBJ2-4|TRBD1
ASSFSPGTGENIQY
>TRBV6-1|TRBJ1-2|-
ASSLPEAGYT
>TRBV6-5|TRBJ2-7|-
ASSYGGTVEQY
>TRBV19|TRBJ2-2|-
ASSVVSTGELF
>TRBV3-1|TRBJ2-7|TRBD1
ASSQPGTDFYEQY